The clone carrying this T cell receptor beta chain was seen once. Its antigen remains unidentified. Germline V gene sequence: CDR1 SGHKS, CDR2 YYEKEE (reference sequence). The CDR3 is 18 amino acids. The V and J ends lost 1 base and 4 bases, in that order; junction bases with no gene match: 12. This specimen comes from a study of T cell responses to AZD1222 COVID-19 vaccine. Assay: immunoSEQ multiplex PCR; the TCRdb copy retains only in-frame clones and omits some. The sample includes 150,000 or so clones, 82% of them seen just once. Study-wide results and limits: CD4 TCRs covered the whole spike, strongest at regions 160-218 and 743-854. The reported proportion of spike-specific TCRs targeting unmutated variant regions was nearly half. Clonal diversity was possibly underestimated; the donors were predominantly white British and more often female.

The chain employs TRBV5-5 and TRBJ1-2, with 11 bases identical to TRBD1. The sequences come from peripheral blood, collected on day 0 of MenACWY control vaccination. The TCR originated in an adult in good health. In DNA form, the CDR3 reads TGTGCCAGCAGCTTGTGGTTTGGGACAGGGGGTATAGGCTATGGCTACACCTTC. Encoded protein: CASSLWFGTGGIGYGYTF.